Reported below is one T cell receptor (beta chain). This CDR3 spans 15 amino acids. Germline V CDR1 and CDR2: MNHEY, SVGAGI. V was shortened by 4 bases and J by 4 bases, with 15 bases between the two germline ends. The sample comes from a study of T-cell memory formation after mild COVID-19. TCRdb reprocessed the 5' RACE reads via MiXCR and lists one record per CDR3 protein. The sample holds 300,000 to 350,000 distinct CDR3 sequences, about 13% seen once. The TCR was taken from a man aged 18 to 35 who had mild COVID-19 (a few samples of this study predate the infection). Cell type and time point are not known. The specimen was PBMCs or a T cell subset sorted from them (not recorded which). V is TRBV6-5 and J is TRBJ2-3; unclear D gene. The CDR3 nucleotides are TGTGCCAGCAGTTTCGAAGGGTCCGTGGCAGATACGCAGTATTTT. Translation: CASSFEGSVADTQYF.